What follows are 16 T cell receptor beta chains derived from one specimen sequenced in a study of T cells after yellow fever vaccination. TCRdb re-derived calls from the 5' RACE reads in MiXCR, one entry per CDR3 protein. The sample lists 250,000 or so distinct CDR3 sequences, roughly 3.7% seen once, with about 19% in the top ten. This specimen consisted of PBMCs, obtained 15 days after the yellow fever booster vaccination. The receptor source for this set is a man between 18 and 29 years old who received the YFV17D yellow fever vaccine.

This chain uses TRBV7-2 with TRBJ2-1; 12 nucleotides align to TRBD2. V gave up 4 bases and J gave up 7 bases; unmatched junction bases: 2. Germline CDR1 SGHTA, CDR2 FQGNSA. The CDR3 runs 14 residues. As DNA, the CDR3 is TGTGCCAGCAGCTCTAGCGGGGGGGTAAATGAGCAGTTCTTC. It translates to CASSSSGGVNEQFF.

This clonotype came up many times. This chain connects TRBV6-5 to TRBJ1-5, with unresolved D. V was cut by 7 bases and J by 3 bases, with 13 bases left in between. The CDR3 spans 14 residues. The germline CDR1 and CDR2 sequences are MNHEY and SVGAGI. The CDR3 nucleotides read TGTGCCAGCAACCCTGCGGGTTACAATCAGCCCCAGCATTTT. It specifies CASNPAGYNQPQHF.

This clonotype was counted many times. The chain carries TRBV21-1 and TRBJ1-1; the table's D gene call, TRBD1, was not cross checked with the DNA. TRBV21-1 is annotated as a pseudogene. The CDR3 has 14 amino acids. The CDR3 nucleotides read TGTGCCAGCAGCAAAGAAGGCAGGGGGCGCCCAGCTTTCTTT. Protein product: CASSKEGRGRPAFF.

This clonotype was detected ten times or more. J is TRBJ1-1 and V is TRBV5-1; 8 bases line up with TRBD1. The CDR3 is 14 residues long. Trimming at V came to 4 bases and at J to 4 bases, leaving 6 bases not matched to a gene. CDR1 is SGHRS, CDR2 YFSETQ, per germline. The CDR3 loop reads CASSVGQGVTEAFF. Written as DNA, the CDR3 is TGCGCCAGCAGCGTAGGACAGGGAGTCACTGAAGCTTTCTTT.

CDR3 DNA sequence: TGTGCCAGCAGGAACAACCCTGGCACGGGCGAGCAGTACGTC. Protein sequence: CASRNNPGTGEQYV. This rearrangement joins TRBV2 to TRBJ2-7; D not certain. This CDR3 is 14 amino acids long. CDR1 is SNHLY and CDR2 is FYNNEI in the germline V gene. Trimming left V 6 bases short and J 6 bases short, with 18 bases between.

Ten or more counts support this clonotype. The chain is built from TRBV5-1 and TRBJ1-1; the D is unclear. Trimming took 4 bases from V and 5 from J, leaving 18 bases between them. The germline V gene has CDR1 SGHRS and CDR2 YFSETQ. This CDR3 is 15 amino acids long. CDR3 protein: CASSHEQGMRTEAFF. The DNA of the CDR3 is TGCGCCAGCAGCCACGAACAAGGGATGAGGACTGAAGCTTTCTTT.

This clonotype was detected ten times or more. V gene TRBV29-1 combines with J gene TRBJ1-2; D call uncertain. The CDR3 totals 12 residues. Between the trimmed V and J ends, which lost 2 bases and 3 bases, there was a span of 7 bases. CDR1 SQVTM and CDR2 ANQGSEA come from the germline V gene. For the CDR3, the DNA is TGCAGCGTTGAATCGGATTACTATGGCTACACCTTC. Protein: CSVESDYYGYTF.

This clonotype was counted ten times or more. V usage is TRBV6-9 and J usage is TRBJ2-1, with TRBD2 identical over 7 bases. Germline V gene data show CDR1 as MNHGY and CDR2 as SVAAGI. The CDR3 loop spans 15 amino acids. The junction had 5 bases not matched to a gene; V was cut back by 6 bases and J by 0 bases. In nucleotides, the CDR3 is TGTGCCAGCAGACTCGGGGGGAGCTCCTACAATGAGCAGTTCTTC. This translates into CASRLGGSSYNEQFF.

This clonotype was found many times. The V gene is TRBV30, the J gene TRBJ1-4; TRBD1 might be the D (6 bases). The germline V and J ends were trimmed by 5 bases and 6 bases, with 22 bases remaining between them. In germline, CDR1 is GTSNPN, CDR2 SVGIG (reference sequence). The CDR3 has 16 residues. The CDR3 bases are TGTGCCTGGTACACAGGGAAAGGCCTCGGGGATGAAAAACTGTTTTTT. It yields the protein CAWYTGKGLGDEKLFF.

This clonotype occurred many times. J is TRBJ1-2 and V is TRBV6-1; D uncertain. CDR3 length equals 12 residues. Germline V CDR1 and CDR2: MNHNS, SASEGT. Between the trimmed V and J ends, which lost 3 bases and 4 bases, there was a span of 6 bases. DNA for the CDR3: TGTGCCAGCAGTGAGGGGTTCTATGGCTACACCTTC. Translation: CASSEGFYGYTF.

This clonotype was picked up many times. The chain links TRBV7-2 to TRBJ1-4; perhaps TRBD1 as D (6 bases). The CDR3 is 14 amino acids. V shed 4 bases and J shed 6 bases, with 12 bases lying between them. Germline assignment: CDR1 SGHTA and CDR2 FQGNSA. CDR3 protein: CASSSSRGYEKLFF. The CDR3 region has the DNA TGTGCCAGCAGCTCTTCCAGGGGCTATGAAAAACTGTTTTTT.

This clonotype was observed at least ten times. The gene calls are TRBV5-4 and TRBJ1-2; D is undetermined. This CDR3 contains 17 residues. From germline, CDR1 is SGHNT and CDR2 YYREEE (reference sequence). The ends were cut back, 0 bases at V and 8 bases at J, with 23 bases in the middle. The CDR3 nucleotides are TGTGCCAGCAGCTTGGGGCAGAATTACCTACTTCAGCGGGGCTACACCTTC. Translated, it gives CASSLGQNYLLQRGYTF.

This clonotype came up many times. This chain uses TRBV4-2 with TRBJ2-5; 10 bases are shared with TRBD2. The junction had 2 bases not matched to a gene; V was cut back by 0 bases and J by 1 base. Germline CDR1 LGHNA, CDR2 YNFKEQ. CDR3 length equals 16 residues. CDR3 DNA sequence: TGTGCCAGCAGCCAAGACCCTAGCGGGGGCCAAGAGACCCAGTACTTC. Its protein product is CASSQDPSGGQETQYF.

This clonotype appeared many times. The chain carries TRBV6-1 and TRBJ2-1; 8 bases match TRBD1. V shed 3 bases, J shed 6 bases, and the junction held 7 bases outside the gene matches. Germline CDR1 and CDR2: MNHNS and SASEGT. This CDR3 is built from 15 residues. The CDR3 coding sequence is TGTGCCAGCAGTGAGGTACGGACAGGGATCAATGAGCAGTTCTTC. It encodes CASSEVRTGINEQFF.

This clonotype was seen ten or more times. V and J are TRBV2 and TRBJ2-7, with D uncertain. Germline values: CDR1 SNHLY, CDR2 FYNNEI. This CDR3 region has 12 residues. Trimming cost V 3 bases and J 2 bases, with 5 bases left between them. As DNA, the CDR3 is TGTGCCAGCAGTGAGGGTCCCTACGAGCAGTACTTC. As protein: CASSEGPYEQYF.

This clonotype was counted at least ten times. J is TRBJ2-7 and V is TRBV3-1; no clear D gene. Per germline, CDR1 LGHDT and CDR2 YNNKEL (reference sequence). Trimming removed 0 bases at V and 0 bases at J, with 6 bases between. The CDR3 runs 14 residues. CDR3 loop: CASSQEGLSYEQYF. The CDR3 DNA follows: TGTGCCAGCAGCCAAGAAGGGCTCTCCTACGAGCAGTACTTC.